The TCR beta chain under discussion was sequenced for a study of T cells after yellow fever vaccination. Overall study: In the case of low-cell-number fractions, SMART-Seq v4 Ultra Low Input was used for preparation. Regarding the study as a whole: Abundant clonotypes from the bulk population could get into FACS-sorted repertoires as contaminants. The booster response re-showed most primary clones: around 95% CD4, approximately 85% CD8.

For TCR, cDNA came from 5'RACE template switching, which added a universal primer site and UMIs. MiXCR, applied by TCRdb to the 5' RACE reads, yields one record per CDR3 protein. Found here are some 350,000 distinct CDR3 sequences, about 4% of them singletons; the top ten hold 20% to 25%. With respect to this clonotype: Its antigen remains unidentified.

The TCR sequence derives from a man in his late teens or twenties who received the YFV17D yellow fever vaccine. The sample here was PBMCs, taken 5 days after the yellow fever booster vaccination.

This chain's CDR3 is CASSRLGGAEEKLFF. For the CDR3, the DNA is TGCGCCAGCAGCCGACTAGGGGGCGCGGAGGAAAAACTGTTTTTT. The chain couples TRBV4-3 to TRBJ1-4; 7 bases align to TRBD1. Germline CDR1 is LGHNA and CDR2 is YSLEER. V gave up 4 bases and J gave up 8 bases; unmatched junction bases: 10. This CDR3 comprises 15 residues.